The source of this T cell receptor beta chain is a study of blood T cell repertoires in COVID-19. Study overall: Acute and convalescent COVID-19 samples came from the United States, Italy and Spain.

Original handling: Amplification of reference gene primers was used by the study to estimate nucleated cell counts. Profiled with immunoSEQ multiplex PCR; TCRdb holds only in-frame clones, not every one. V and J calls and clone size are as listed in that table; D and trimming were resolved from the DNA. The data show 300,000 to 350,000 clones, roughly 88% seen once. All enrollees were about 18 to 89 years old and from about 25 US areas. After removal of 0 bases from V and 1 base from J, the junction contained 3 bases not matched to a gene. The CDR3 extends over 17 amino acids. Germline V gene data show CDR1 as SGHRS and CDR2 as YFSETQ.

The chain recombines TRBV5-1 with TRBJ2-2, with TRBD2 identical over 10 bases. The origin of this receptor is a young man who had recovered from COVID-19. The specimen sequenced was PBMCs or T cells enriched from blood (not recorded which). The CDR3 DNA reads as TGCGCCAGCAGCTTGGAGGCTAGCGGGGGGAACACCGGGGAGCTGTTTTTT. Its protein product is CASSLEASGGNTGELFF.